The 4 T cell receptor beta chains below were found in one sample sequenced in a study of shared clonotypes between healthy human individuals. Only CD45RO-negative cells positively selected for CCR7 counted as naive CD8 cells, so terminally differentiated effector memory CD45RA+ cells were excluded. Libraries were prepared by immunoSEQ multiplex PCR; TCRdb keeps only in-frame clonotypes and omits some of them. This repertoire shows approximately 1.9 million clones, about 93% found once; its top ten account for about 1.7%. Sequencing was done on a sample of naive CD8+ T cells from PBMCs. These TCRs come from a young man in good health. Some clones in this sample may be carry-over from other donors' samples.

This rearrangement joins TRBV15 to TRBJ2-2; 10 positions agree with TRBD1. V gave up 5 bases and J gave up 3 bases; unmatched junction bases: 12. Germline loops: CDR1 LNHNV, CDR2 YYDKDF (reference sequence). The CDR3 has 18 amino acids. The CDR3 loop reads CATSPRQGAIIDTGELFF. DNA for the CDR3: TGTGCCACCAGCCCTAGACAGGGGGCGATTATTGACACCGGGGAGCTGTTTTTT.

The CDR3 DNA sequence: TGTGCCAGCAGCTCCAGTAGCGGGGAGGGGTACAATGAGCAGTTCTTC. Translated: CASSSSSGEGYNEQFF. The chain combines TRBV11-1 with TRBJ2-1; 8 bases fit TRBD2. Per germline, CDR1 SGHAT and CDR2 FQDESV (reference sequence). V shed 4 bases, J shed 4 bases, and the junction held 9 bases outside the gene matches. The CDR3 extends over 16 amino acids. The full variable domain, completed using reference TRBV11-1 and TRBJ2-1, is EAEVAQSPRYKITEKSQAVAFWCDPISGHATLYWYRQILGQGPELLVQFQDESVVDDSQLPKDRFSAERLKGVDSTLKIQPAELGDSAMYLCASSSSSGEGYNEQFFGPGTRLTVL.

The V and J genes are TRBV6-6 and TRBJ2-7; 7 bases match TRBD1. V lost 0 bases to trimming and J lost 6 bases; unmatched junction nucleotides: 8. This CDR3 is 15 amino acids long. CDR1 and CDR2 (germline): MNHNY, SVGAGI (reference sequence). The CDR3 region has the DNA TGTGCCAGCAGTTACTCGACAGGGAGTACTGTCGAGCAGTACTTC. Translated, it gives CASSYSTGSTVEQYF.

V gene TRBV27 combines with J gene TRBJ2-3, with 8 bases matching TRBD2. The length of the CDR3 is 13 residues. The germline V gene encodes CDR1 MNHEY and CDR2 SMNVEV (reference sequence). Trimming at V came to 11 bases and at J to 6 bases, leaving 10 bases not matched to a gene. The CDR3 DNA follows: TGTGCCTGCGGGGGGTACCCCGACGATACGCAGTATTTT. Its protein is CACGGYPDDTQYF.